This T cell receptor (beta chain) was obtained from a study of regulatory T cells in long-lasting Graves disease. Across the whole study: Disease was considered persistent Graves' disease after over 5 years of antithyroid drugs (with positive TSH receptor antibodies). Whole-study results and caveats: Favoring TRBV28, TRBJ1-2 and TRBJ2-5 was a feature seen in persistent disease. More public clonotypes were shared by persistent patients (around 2,500) than by new patients (around 990).

Arm-PCR with iRepertoire HTBI primers amplified the CDR3 regions for these TCR beta libraries. TCRdb called the multiplex PCR reads again in MiXCR, with one record for every CDR3 protein. The table shows a few hundred thousand distinct CDR3 sequences, with 20% to 25% occurring only once. The CDR3 has 15 amino acids. V gave up 1 base and J gave up 5 bases, with 14 bases separating them. CDR1 is LNHDA and CDR2 is SQIVND in the germline V gene (reference sequence). For this clonotype: Its antigen is currently unknown.

The time point is: persistent/refractory GD, antithyroid drugs over 5 years with positive TRAb. RNA extracted from PBMCs served as the sequencing template. This receptor was taken from a female donor with Graves disease. The chain combines TRBV19 with TRBJ1-1, with D perhaps TRBD1 (5 bases). The sample consisted of peripheral blood mononuclear cells (PBMCs), taken when the disease was refractory, from a patient treated with antithyroid drugs. The CDR3 DNA is TGTGCCAGTAGTATAGGAGGGGCCCTGTGGACTGAAGCTTTCTTT. It encodes CASSIGGALWTEAFF. Supplemented by reference TRBV19 and TRBJ1-1, the full variable domain reads DGGITQSPKYLFRKEGQNVTLSCEQNLNHDAMYWYRQDPGQGLRLIYYSQIVNDFQKGDIAEGYSVSREKKESFPLTVTSAQKNPTAFYLCASSIGGALWTEAFFGQGTRLTVV.